This T cell receptor beta chain was recovered during a study of human T cells and chemical hapten exposure. Regarding the study as a whole: The number of TCRs above 1 in 1000 frequency did not change after DPC sensitization.

There are 17 residues in the CDR3. The J segment lost 2 bases and the V segment lost 9 bases, leaving 15 bases of the junction unmatched. Germline lookup yields CDR1 PRHDT and CDR2 FYEKMQ (reference sequence). The library put unique molecular identifiers onto individual cDNA molecules. TCRdb recomputed calls from the RACE reads with MiXCR, one row per CDR3 protein. The sample includes about 47,000 distinct CDR3 sequences, about 3.5% of them seen just once. This clonotype was seen ten or more times. No antigen is known for it. The time point here: healthy volunteer bleed at 6 weeks. The authors extracted total RNA from unfractionated whole blood.

The sample was whole blood. The rearrangement joins TRBV13 to TRBJ2-3, with 9 bases that match TRBD2. The clonotype comes from a human donor in good health. Some clones in this sample may be carry-over from other donors' samples. The CDR3 coding sequence is TGTGCCAGTAGAGGGGCGGGAGGGCCGGCTGACACAGATACGCAGTATTTT. Translating it yields CASRGAGGPADTDTQYF.